Below are 25 T cell receptor beta chains sequenced from a single sample in a study of T cells after somatic rescue of genetic block. Clones were read by immunoSEQ multiplex PCR, and TCRdb kept only the in-frame ones, dropping some. The repertoire holds about 15,000 clones, with 60% to 75% as singletons. Sequenced: peripheral blood mononuclear cells (PBMCs). The receptor set was obtained from a man younger than 30.

The chain employs TRBV6-5 and TRBJ1-1; 7 bases line up with TRBD1. The germline gives CDR1 MNHEY, CDR2 SVGAGI. V gave up 8 bases and J gave up 1 base; unmatched junction bases: 4. This CDR3 is built from 13 residues. Written as DNA, the CDR3 is TGTGCCAGCTGGCGACAGGGGAACACTGAAGCTTTCTTT. It is translated as CASWRQGNTEAFF.

This clone was found once. This chain links TRBV29-1 with TRBJ2-7; D possibly corresponds to TRBD1 (6 bases). Trimming removed 7 bases at V and 0 bases at J, with 13 bases between. CDR3 length: 13 amino acids. Germline-derived CDR1 and CDR2 are SQVTM and ANQGSEA. The CDR3 spells CSAEDRFSYEQYF. Here the CDR3 DNA reads TGCAGCGCCGAGGACAGATTCTCCTACGAGCAGTACTTC.

This clone was found a few times. V gene TRBV6-6 combines with J gene TRBJ1-2; D gene ambiguous. This CDR3 region has 12 residues. Germline assignment: CDR1 MNHNY and CDR2 SVGAGI (reference sequence). V was shortened by 0 bases and J by 8 bases, with 7 bases between the two germline ends. The CDR3 bases are TGTGCCAGCAGTTACTCGGAGAGAGGCTACACCTTC. Its translation: CASSYSERGYTF.

This clone was recorded only once. The chain is built from TRBV14 and TRBJ2-2; 9 bases map to TRBD1. From germline, CDR1 is SGHDN and CDR2 FVKESK. The CDR3 consists of 15 residues. The ends lost 4 bases at V and 4 bases at J; junction bases unmatched: 4. The CDR3 region is CASSRQGGVTGELFF. CDR3 in DNA: TGTGCCAGCAGCCGACAGGGGGGCGTCACCGGGGAGCTGTTTTTT.

J is TRBJ2-5 and V is TRBV5-5; tentatively, D is TRBD1 (6 bases). This CDR3 region has 15 residues. Per germline, CDR1 SGHKS and CDR2 YYEKEE (reference sequence). V was shortened by 1 base and J by 4 bases, with 14 bases between the two germline ends. CDR3 nucleotides: TGTGCCAGCAGCTTGAACAGGGTGAGGGTAGAGACCCAGTACTTC. Encoded protein: CASSLNRVRVETQYF.

The chain uses TRBV10-2 and TRBJ1-5, with a possible D match to TRBD1 (6 bases). The CDR3 has 15 residues. Germline values: CDR1 WSHSY, CDR2 SAAADI. Trimming removed 6 bases from V and 5 bases from J, with 17 bases in between. CDR3: CASSLGQGIYQPQHF. The CDR3 bases are TGCGCCAGCAGCCTCGGGCAGGGGATTTATCAGCCCCAGCATTTT.

J is TRBJ2-7 and V is TRBV18, with D maybe TRBD1 (6 bases). Germline CDR1 KGHSH, CDR2 LQKENI. The ends were cut back, 4 bases at V and 0 bases at J, with 10 bases in the middle. CDR3 length: 14 residues. The DNA of the CDR3 is TGTGCCAGCTCACTCGGACAGTCCTCCTACGAGCAGTACTTC. Translated: CASSLGQSSYEQYF.

This clone showed up just a few times. The chain recombines TRBV15 with TRBJ2-7; D might be TRBD1 (6 bases). CDR1 and CDR2 from the germline V gene are LNHNV and YYDKDF (reference sequence). CDR3 length: 14 residues. V lost 5 bases and J lost 2, with 13 bases in between. The CDR3 region is CATSGQGPTYEQYF. The CDR3 nucleotides read TGTGCCACCAGCGGCCAGGGGCCCACCTACGAGCAGTACTTC.

This chain links TRBV18 with TRBJ2-1, with a weak D call TRBD1 (5 bases). The CDR3 runs to 14 residues. V was trimmed by 3 bases and J by 3 bases, leaving 9 bases between them. Germline V gives CDR1 KGHSH, CDR2 LQKENI. CDR3 amino acids: CASSPLRDYNEQFF. As DNA, the CDR3 is TGTGCCAGCTCACCGCTCAGGGACTACAATGAGCAGTTCTTC. Looking up the rest from reference TRBV18 and TRBJ2-1 gives the full variable domain: NAGVMQNPRHLVRRRGQEARLRCSPMKGHSHVYWYRQLPEEGLKFMVYLQKENIIDESGMPKERFSAEFPKEGPSILRIQQVVRGDSAAYFCASSPLRDYNEQFFGPGTRLTVL.

The chain couples TRBV5-1 to TRBJ1-4; TRBD1 is a possible D gene (6 bases). Germline loops: CDR1 SGHRS, CDR2 YFSETQ. Trimming removed 3 bases at V and 3 bases at J, with 9 bases between. CDR3 length equals 14 residues. This chain's CDR3 is CASSWTVPNEKLFF. For the CDR3, the DNA is TGCGCCAGCAGCTGGACAGTTCCTAATGAAAAACTGTTTTTT.

This sequence joins TRBV6-6 and TRBJ2-7, with TRBD2 matching 7 bases. The length of the CDR3 is 15 residues. The V segment lost 5 bases and the J segment 1 base; nucleotides outside the gene matches: 8. Per the germline V gene, CDR1 is MNHNY and CDR2 is SVGAGI (reference sequence). The CDR3 DNA sequence: TGTGCCAGCAGTCGGGGGGACCCGCAATCCTACGAGCAGTACTTC. It translates to CASSRGDPQSYEQYF.

CDR3 nucleotides: TGTGCCATCAGTGAGTCGGGGGGGTTCTACAATGAGCAGTTCTTC. Its protein is CAISESGGFYNEQFF. V usage is TRBV10-3 and J usage is TRBJ2-1; 7 bases match TRBD2. J lost 3 bases, V lost 0 bases, and 2 bases had no gene match. Germline CDR1 reads ENHRY; CDR2 reads SYGVKD. This CDR3 is 15 amino acids long.

This clone has a single count. This chain links TRBV5-7 with TRBJ2-3; the match to TRBD2 covers 9 bases. TRBV5-7 counts as an open reading frame of uncertain function. This CDR3 region has 15 residues. Germline trimming cut 5 bases from V and 6 bases from J; bases unmatched to any gene: 10. The CDR3 sequence is CASSLVSGGSDTQYF. The CDR3 DNA follows: TGTGCCAGCAGTTTAGTTAGCGGGGGATCGGATACGCAGTATTTT.

Many counts were recorded for this clone. The chain carries TRBV5-6 and TRBJ1-1; 10 positions match TRBD1. Trimming at V came to 0 bases and at J to 1 base, leaving 6 bases not matched to a gene. The CDR3 length is 17 residues. From germline, CDR1 is SGHDT and CDR2 YYEEEE. DNA of the CDR3: TGTGCCAGCAGCTTGGCGGGACAGGGGCCGTGGAACACTGAAGCTTTCTTT. This sequence encodes CASSLAGQGPWNTEAFF.

In its sample, this clone was seen once. The V call is TRBV5-1, the J call TRBJ1-6, with a possible D match to TRBD1 (5 bases). The germline V gene encodes CDR1 SGHRS and CDR2 YFSETQ. V was clipped by 0 bases and J by 0 bases, with 10 bases between them. The CDR3 runs to 17 residues. The DNA for the CDR3 is TGCGCCAGCAGCTTGGAGGGACGGCGCTCCTATAATTCACCCCTCCACTTT. Amino acids: CASSLEGRRSYNSPLHF.

This chain links TRBV14 with TRBJ2-1, with D possibly being TRBD1 or TRBD2 (5 bases each). V shed 2 bases and J shed 15 bases, with 17 bases lying between them. CDR1 is SGHDN, CDR2 FVKESK, per germline. The CDR3 is made up of 13 amino acids. DNA of the CDR3: TGTGCCAGCAGCCAAATGGGGGACCCCCTCCGGTTCTTC. Translated, it gives CASSQMGDPLRFF.

This chain links TRBV5-6 with TRBJ1-6, with 7 bases lining up with TRBD1. Trimming took 1 base from V and 9 from J; bases not matched to a gene: 4. CDR1 and CDR2 from the germline V gene are SGHDT and YYEEEE. The CDR3 is 14 amino acids. The CDR3: CASSLNRGSSPLHF. CDR3 DNA: TGTGCCAGCAGCTTGAACAGGGGTTCTTCACCCCTCCACTTT.

The chain couples TRBV5-1 to TRBJ2-3; maybe TRBD2 (5 bases). The germline V gene encodes CDR1 SGHRS and CDR2 YFSETQ. The CDR3 is made up of 16 amino acids. Trimming stripped 0 bases from V and 0 bases from J, with 11 bases between. The DNA for the CDR3 is TGCGCCAGCAGCTTGGAAGCGGCGGCTAGCACAGATACGCAGTATTTT. Translated, it gives CASSLEAAASTDTQYF.

The rearrangement uses TRBV5-6 and TRBJ2-7; weak D call: TRBD2 (5 bases). V gave up 3 bases and J gave up 2 bases, with 12 bases separating them. Germline loops: CDR1 SGHDT, CDR2 YYEEEE. The CDR3 length is 14 residues. CDR3 amino acids: CASSWTGITYEQYF. DNA for the CDR3: TGTGCCAGCAGCTGGACGGGAATAACCTACGAGCAGTACTTC.

The gene calls are TRBV4-1 and TRBJ1-2; TRBD1 aligns across 9 bases. Trimming at V came to 1 base and at J to 2 bases, leaving 2 bases not matched to a gene. The germline gives CDR1 MGHRA, CDR2 YSYEKL. CDR3 size: 15 residues. CDR3 sequence reads: CASSQVGTGNYGYTF. The CDR3 coding sequence is TGCGCCAGCAGCCAAGTAGGGACAGGGAACTATGGCTACACCTTC.

This rearrangement joins TRBV29-1 to TRBJ2-3, with 12 bases that match TRBD2. This CDR3 has 17 amino acids. Germline V lookup: CDR1 SQVTM, CDR2 ANQGSEA. With 4 bases clipped from V and 2 bases from J, the junction kept 10 bases outside the gene matches. CDR3 protein: CSVVRLAGGLITDTQYF. The CDR3 coding sequence is TGCAGCGTTGTCCGTCTAGCGGGGGGGCTTATCACAGATACGCAGTATTTT.

This chain links TRBV6-1 with TRBJ1-3, with D uncertain. Trimming pared 4 bases from V and 2 bases from J, leaving 3 bases between. Looked up from germline, CDR1 is MNHNS and CDR2 is SASEGT. CDR3 length: 12 amino acids. This CDR3 reads CASSGTGNTIYF. CDR3 in DNA: TGTGCCAGCAGTGGGACTGGAAACACCATATATTTT.

The chain combines TRBV6-1 with TRBJ2-2; 7 bases align to TRBD1. Germline V gene lookup returns CDR1 MNHNS and CDR2 SASEGT. Trimming at V came to 9 bases and at J to 2 bases, leaving 3 bases not matched to a gene. The CDR3 runs to 13 residues. The CDR3 sequence: CASRTGNTGELFF. CDR3 sequence (DNA): TGTGCCAGTCGGACAGGAAACACCGGGGAGCTGTTTTTT.

This clone turned up a few times. The gene calls are TRBV19 and TRBJ2-2, with D possibly TRBD1 on 6 matching bases. Germline V gene data show CDR1 as LNHDA and CDR2 as SQIVND (reference sequence). The CDR3 sequence is 14 residues long. V was shortened by 1 base and J by 4 bases, with 7 bases between the two germline ends. CDR3 sequence reads: CASSIGRGTGELFF. DNA of the CDR3: TGTGCCAGTAGTATAGGCAGGGGCACCGGGGAGCTGTTTTTT.

The chain combines TRBV6-1 with TRBJ1-2, with TRBD1 identical over 7 bases. The V gene end was trimmed by 6 bases and the J gene end by 6 bases; junction bases not matched to a gene: 7. This CDR3 contains 13 residues. Germline V lookup: CDR1 MNHNS, CDR2 SASEGT. The CDR3: CASRVTGQNGYTF. In DNA, the CDR3 is TGTGCCAGCAGAGTGACAGGGCAGAATGGCTACACCTTC.